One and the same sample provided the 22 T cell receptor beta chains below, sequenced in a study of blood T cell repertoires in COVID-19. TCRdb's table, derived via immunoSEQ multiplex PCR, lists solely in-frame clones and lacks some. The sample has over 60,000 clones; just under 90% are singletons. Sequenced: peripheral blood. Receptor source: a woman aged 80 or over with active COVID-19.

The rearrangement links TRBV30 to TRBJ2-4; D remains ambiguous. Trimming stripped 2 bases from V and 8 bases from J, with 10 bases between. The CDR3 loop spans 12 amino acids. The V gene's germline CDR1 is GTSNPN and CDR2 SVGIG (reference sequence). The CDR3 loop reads CAWSPRSDIQYF. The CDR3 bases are TGTGCCTGGAGTCCTCGTAGTGACATTCAGTACTTC. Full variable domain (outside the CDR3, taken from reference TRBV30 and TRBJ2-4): SQTIHQWPATLVQPVGSPLSLECTVEGTSNPNLYWYRQAAGRGLQLLFYSVGIGQISSEVPQNLSASRPQDRQFILSSKKLLLSDSGFYLCAWSPRSDIQYFGAGTRLSVL.

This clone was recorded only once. The CDR3 DNA follows: TGTGCCAGCAAGCAAAACAGCGGGCCCCAGCATTTT. Amino acid sequence: CASKQNSGPQHF. The rearrangement uses TRBV7-9 and TRBJ1-5; D uncertain. Per the germline V gene, CDR1 is SEHNR and CDR2 is FQNEAQ (reference sequence). The CDR3 contains 12 residues. Trimming left V 7 bases short and J 9 bases short, with 13 bases between.

CDR3 amino acids: CASIQGGNQPQHF. Written as DNA, the CDR3 is TGTGCCAGCATTCAGGGAGGAAATCAGCCCCAGCATTTT. The rearrangement joins TRBV6-6 to TRBJ1-5; D is perhaps TRBD1 (5 bases). This CDR3 region has 13 residues. The V gene's germline CDR1 is MNHNY and CDR2 SVGAGI (reference sequence). V lost 7 bases, J lost 4 bases, and 11 bases lay in between.

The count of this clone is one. This CDR3 reads CASSIVLTSEGLEQYF. The CDR3 DNA reads TGTGCCAGTAGTATAGTTTTAACTAGCGAGGGTCTCGAGCAGTACTTC. This chain links TRBV19 with TRBJ2-7, with TRBD2 matching over 7 bases. CDR3 length equals 16 residues. Germline V gene lookup returns CDR1 LNHDA and CDR2 SQIVND (reference sequence). V shed 1 base, J shed 6 bases, and the junction held 12 bases outside the gene matches.

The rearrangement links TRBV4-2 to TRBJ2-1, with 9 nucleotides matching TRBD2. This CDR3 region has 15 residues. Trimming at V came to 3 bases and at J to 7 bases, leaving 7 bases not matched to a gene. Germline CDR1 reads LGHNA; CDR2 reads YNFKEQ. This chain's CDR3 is CASSQGLAGYNEQFF. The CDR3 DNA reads TGTGCCAGCAGCCAGGGGCTAGCGGGATATAATGAGCAGTTCTTC.

CDR3 sequence (DNA): TGTGCCAGCAGCCGAACGACGGGGGGTAACTCTGGGGCCAACGTCCTGACTTTC. Encoded protein: CASSRTTGGNSGANVLTF. V gene TRBV27 combines with J gene TRBJ2-6; 7 nucleotides line up with TRBD2. The junction had 11 bases not matched to a gene; V was cut back by 6 bases and J by 0 bases. Per the germline V gene, CDR1 is MNHEY and CDR2 is SMNVEV (reference sequence). CDR3 length: 18 amino acids.

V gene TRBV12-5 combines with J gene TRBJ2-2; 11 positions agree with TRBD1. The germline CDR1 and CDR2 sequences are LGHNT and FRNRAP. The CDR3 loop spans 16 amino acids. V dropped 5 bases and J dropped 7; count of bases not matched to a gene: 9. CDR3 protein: CASGLWTGGAGGELFF. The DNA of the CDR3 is TGTGCTAGTGGTCTCTGGACAGGGGGCGCGGGCGGGGAGCTGTTTTTT.

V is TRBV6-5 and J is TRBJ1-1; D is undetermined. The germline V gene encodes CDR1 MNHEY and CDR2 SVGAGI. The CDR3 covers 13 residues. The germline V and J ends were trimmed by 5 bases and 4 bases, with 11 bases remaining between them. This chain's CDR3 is CASSPGISTEAFF. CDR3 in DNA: TGTGCCAGCAGTCCCGGGATTAGCACTGAAGCTTTCTTT.

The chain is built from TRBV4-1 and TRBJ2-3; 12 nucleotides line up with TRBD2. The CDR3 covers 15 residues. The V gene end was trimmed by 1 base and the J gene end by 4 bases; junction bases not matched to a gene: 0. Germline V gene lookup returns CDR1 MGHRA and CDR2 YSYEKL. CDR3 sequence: CASSQGLAGADTQYF. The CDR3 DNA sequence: TGCGCCAGCAGCCAAGGACTAGCGGGAGCAGATACGCAGTATTTT.

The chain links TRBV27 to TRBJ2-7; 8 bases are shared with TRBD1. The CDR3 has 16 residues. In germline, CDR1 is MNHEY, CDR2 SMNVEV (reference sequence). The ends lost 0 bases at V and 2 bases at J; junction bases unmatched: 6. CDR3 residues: CASSLSGAGGPYEQYF. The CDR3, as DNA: TGTGCCAGCAGTTTATCAGGGGCAGGGGGCCCCTACGAGCAGTACTTC.

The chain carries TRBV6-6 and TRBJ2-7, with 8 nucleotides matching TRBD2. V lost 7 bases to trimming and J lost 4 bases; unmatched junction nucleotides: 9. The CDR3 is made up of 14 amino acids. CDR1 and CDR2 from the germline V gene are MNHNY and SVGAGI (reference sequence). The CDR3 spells CASTLPGLGYEQYF. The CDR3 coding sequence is TGTGCCAGCACCCTCCCGGGACTAGGGTACGAGCAGTACTTC.

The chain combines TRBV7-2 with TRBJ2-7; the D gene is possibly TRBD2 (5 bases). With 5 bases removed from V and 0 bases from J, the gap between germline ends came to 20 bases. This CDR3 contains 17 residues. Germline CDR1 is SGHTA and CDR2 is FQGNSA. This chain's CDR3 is CASSPRDLRNPSYEQYF. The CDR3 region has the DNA TGTGCCAGCAGCCCCCGGGATCTGAGGAACCCCTCCTACGAGCAGTACTTC.

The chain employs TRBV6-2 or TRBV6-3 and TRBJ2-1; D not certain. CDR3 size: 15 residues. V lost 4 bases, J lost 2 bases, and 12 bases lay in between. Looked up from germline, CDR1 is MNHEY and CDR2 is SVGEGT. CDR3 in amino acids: CASSSSSFAYNEQFF. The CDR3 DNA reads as TGTGCCAGCAGTTCCTCGAGTTTCGCCTACAATGAGCAGTTCTTC.

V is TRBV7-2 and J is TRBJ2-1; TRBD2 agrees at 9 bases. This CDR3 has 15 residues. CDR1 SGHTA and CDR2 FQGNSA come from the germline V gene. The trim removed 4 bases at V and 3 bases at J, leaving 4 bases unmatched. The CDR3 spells CASSSTSGLYNEQFF. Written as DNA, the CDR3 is TGTGCCAGCAGCTCGACTAGCGGCCTCTACAATGAGCAGTTCTTC.

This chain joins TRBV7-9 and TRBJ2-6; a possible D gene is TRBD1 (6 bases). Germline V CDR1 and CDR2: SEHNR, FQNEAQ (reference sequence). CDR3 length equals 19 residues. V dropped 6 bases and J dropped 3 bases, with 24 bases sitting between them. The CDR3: CASRVRKQGSLYGANVLTF. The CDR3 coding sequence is TGTGCCAGCAGAGTCAGAAAACAGGGATCGTTGTATGGGGCCAACGTCCTGACTTTC.

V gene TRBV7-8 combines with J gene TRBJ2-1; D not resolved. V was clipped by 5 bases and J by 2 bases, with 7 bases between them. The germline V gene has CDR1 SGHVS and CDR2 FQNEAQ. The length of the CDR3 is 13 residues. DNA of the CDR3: TGTGCCAGCAGCATCGAGCCCTACAATGAGCAGTTCTTC. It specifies CASSIEPYNEQFF.

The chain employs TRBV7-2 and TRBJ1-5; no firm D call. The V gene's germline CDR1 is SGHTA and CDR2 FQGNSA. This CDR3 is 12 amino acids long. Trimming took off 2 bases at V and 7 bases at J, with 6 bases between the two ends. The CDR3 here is CASSLPGQPQHF. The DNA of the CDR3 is TGTGCCAGCAGCTTACCAGGACAGCCCCAGCATTTT.

CDR3 in DNA: TGTGCCAGCAGCTTAGGTGGGCCGAGGAACACTGAAGCTTTCTTT. Translated: CASSLGGPRNTEAFF. The V call is TRBV7-9, the J call TRBJ1-1, with D unresolved. The CDR3 runs to 15 residues. In germline, CDR1 is SEHNR, CDR2 FQNEAQ (reference sequence). With 1 base removed from V and 1 base from J, the gap between germline ends came to 10 bases.

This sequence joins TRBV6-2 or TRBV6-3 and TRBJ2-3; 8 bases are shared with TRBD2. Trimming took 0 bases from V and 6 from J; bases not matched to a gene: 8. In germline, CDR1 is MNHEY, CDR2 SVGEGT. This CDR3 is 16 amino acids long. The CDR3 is CASSYSRREGRDTQYF. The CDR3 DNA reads TGTGCCAGCAGTTACTCTCGTCGGGAGGGCCGGGATACGCAGTATTTT.

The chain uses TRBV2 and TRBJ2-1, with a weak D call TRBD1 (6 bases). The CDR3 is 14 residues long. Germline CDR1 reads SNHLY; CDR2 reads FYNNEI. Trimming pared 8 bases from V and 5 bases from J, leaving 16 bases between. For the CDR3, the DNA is TGTGCCAGCGGTGGGGACAAGTCCGACAATGAGCAGTTCTTC. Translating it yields CASGGDKSDNEQFF.

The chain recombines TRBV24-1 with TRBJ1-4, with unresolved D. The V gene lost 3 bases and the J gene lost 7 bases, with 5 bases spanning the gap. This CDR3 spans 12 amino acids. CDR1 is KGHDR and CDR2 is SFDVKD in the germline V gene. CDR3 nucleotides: TGTGCCACCAGTGATCGGGGTGAAAAACTGTTTTTT. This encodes CATSDRGEKLFF.

The CDR3 loop is CASGRSSGGSSEADTAPTSGEQYF. CDR3 nucleotide sequence: TGTGCTAGTGGTCGGTCCTCGGGGGGGTCGTCGGAGGCGGACACGGCACCTACGAGCGGCGAGCAGTACTTC. The chain joins TRBV12-5 to TRBJ2-7; TRBD2 matches at 8 bases. Germline trimming cut 5 bases from V and 6 bases from J; bases unmatched to any gene: 39. The CDR3 sequence is 24 residues long. Germline V CDR1 and CDR2: LGHNT, FRNRAP.